This T cell receptor beta chain appears in the sequencing data of a study of cytomegalovirus exposure and HLA in healthy donors. Points from the study as a whole: Researchers catalogued around 150 TCR beta chains as cytomegalovirus-associated. In the roughly 120 validation repertoires, about 94% of cluster scores exceeded 0, per a later analysis. Reported results showed that the classifier diagnosed cytomegalovirus status with high specificity and sensitivity.

Regarding this clone: What it binds is not known.

The donors were in the approximately 120-subject validation cohort; that cohort was separate from the approximately 700-subject first cohort. The V gene lost 3 bases and the J gene lost 7 bases, with 12 bases spanning the gap. The CDR3 loop spans 13 amino acids. Germline CDR1 SGDLS, CDR2 YYNGEE. Data came from immunoSEQ multiplex PCR; TCRdb stores just in-frame clones and leaves some out. The sample records 150,000 to 200,000 clones, roughly 80% being singletons. This sequence originates from a man aged 18 to 29 in good health and CMV-seropositive. The sample comprised PBMCs. The gene calls are TRBV9 and TRBJ2-3; the D gene is possibly TRBD2 (5 bases). CDR3 in DNA: TGTGCCAGCAGCGAACGTAGCGCACATACGCAGTATTTT. Its protein product is CASSERSAHTQYF.